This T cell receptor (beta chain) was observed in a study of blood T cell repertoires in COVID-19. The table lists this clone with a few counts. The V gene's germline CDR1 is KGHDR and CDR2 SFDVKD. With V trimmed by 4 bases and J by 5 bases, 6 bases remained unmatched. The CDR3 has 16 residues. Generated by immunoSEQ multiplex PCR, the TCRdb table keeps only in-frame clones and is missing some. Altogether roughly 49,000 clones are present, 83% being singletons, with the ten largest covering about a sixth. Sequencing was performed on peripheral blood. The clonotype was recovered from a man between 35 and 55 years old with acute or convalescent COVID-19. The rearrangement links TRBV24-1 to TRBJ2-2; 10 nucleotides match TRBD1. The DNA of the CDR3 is TGTGCCACCAGTGACCCTGACAGGGGGCAGACCGGGGAGCTGTTTTTT. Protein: CATSDPDRGQTGELFF.